The TCR beta chain described here comes from a study of patients and donors after allogeneic stem cell transplantation. Each CDR3 protein gets one entry after TCRdb re-called the RT-PCR reads with MiXCR. The sample contains around 70,000 distinct CDR3 sequences, about 26% of which appear only once. Only a few counts were recorded for this clonotype. The source of this sequence is a human donor who was either an allogeneic HSCT recipient or a stem cell or donor lymphocyte infusion donor (not recorded which). It is not recorded whose cells these are; they may come from a transplant donor. Source material: blood, either unsorted or a sorted T cell fraction (not recorded which).

Written as DNA, the CDR3 is TGCAGTGCTAGAGATTTAAAAACAGGAACCTTATATGGCTACACCTTC. Protein product: CSARDLKTGTLYGYTF. The rearrangement uses TRBV20-1 and TRBJ1-2; possibly TRBD1 for D (5 bases). The CDR3 length is 16 residues. V was shortened by 0 bases and J by 5 bases, with 19 bases between the two germline ends. Per the germline V gene, CDR1 is DFQATT and CDR2 is SNEGSKA (reference sequence).